These 6 T cell receptor beta chains originate from one sample sequenced in a study of blood T cell repertoires in COVID-19. Clones were sequenced by immunoSEQ multiplex PCR, and TCRdb holds only the in-frame ones, with some missing. Of fewer than 140,000 clones in the sample, about two thirds were seen once. Material for sequencing was peripheral blood. The receptors originated from a human donor with acute or convalescent COVID-19. The donor label of this sample is uncertain.

V gene TRBV11-3 combines with J gene TRBJ2-3, with 9 bases fitting TRBD2. The CDR3 covers 14 residues. Germline CDR1 is SGHNT and CDR2 is YENEEA. V was pared by 8 bases and J by 6 bases, with 9 bases of the junction left unmatched. The CDR3 DNA follows: TGTGCCAGCGGTAGCGGGGGCCTGTCCGATACGCAGTATTTT. Its translation is CASGSGGLSDTQYF.

The chain carries TRBV2 and TRBJ1-5, with D perhaps TRBD1 (5 bases). The germline CDR1 and CDR2 sequences are SNHLY and FYNNEI. The V end lost 5 bases, the J end lost 8 bases, and 16 bases lay between the germline ends. The CDR3 extends over 14 amino acids. In DNA, the CDR3 is TGTGCCAGCAGTCACCAGGGCGCCCCGGAGCCCCAGCATTTT. Its translation: CASSHQGAPEPQHF.

The V and J genes are TRBV24-1 and TRBJ1-1; tentatively, D is TRBD1 (5 bases). The germline CDR1 and CDR2 sequences are KGHDR and SFDVKD. CDR3 length: 14 amino acids. The V gene lost 9 bases and the J gene lost 6 bases, with 19 bases spanning the gap. The DNA for the CDR3 is TGTGCCACCCCGTCCAGGGCAGTCGGGCCTGAAGCTTTCTTT. Encoded protein: CATPSRAVGPEAFF.

J is TRBJ1-4 and V is TRBV24-1; D is unclear. Germline assignment: CDR1 KGHDR and CDR2 SFDVKD. The CDR3 is 14 amino acids. The germline V and J ends were trimmed by 2 bases and 1 base, with 4 bases remaining between them. This CDR3 reads CATSDSQTNEKLFF. For the CDR3, the DNA is TGTGCCACCAGTGATTCCCAAACTAATGAAAAACTGTTTTTT.

This chain joins TRBV6-5 and TRBJ1-4; 10 bases line up with TRBD1. With 6 bases clipped from V and 7 bases from J, the junction kept 2 bases outside the gene matches. Germline V lookup: CDR1 MNHEY, CDR2 SVGAGI. The CDR3 covers 13 residues. The CDR3, as DNA: TGTGCCAGCAGCCGGGACAGGGGTGAAAAACTGTTTTTT. It encodes CASSRDRGEKLFF.

The chain couples TRBV28 to TRBJ1-6; 8 nucleotides align to TRBD1. Germline CDR1 reads MDHEN; CDR2 reads SYDVKM. This CDR3 comprises 15 residues. The V gene end was trimmed by 0 bases and the J gene end by 8 bases; junction bases not matched to a gene: 3. This CDR3 is CASSLWDREDSPLHF. The DNA of the CDR3 is TGTGCCAGCAGTTTATGGGACAGGGAGGATTCACCCCTCCACTTT.